The 20 T cell receptor beta chains in this list originate from one sample, sequenced in a study of CD8+CD57+ T cells in acquired aplastic anemia. According to the study, genomic DNA was the template for TCR beta VDJ and CDR3 profiling. Each CDR3 protein gets one entry after TCRdb re-called the reads with MiXCR. The sample consists of about 200,000 distinct CDR3 sequences, approximately 60% of them appearing once. Sequencing was done on patients that had shown CD8+CD57+ cell expansion by flow cytometry. The sequenced sample consisted of sorted CD4+, CD8+, or CD8+CD57+ T cells (not recorded which) from PBMCs. The receptor set was obtained from a human donor with aplastic anemia.

This chain connects TRBV12-3 or TRBV12-4 to TRBJ2-7; 7 bases agree with TRBD1. CDR3 length: 16 residues. V lost 4 bases, J lost 2 bases, and 11 bases stayed unmatched. DNA of the CDR3: TGTGCCAGCAGTTCCTTAACCGGGACAGCAGCCTACGAGCAGTACTTC. As protein: CASSSLTGTAAYEQYF.

This clonotype has a single count. The V call is TRBV10-3, the J call TRBJ1-1, with 7 nucleotides matching TRBD1. The CDR3 consists of 14 residues. The ends lost 10 bases at V and 7 bases at J; junction bases unmatched: 15. CDR1 is ENHRY, CDR2 SYGVKD, per germline. The CDR3 region is CASRPTLAGGEAFF. CDR3 sequence (DNA): TGTGCCAGCAGGCCGACGCTGGCAGGGGGTGAAGCTTTCTTT.

CDR3 sequence: CASSSRQVQYF. CDR3 coding DNA: TGTGCCAGTAGTTCCCGTCAGGTCCAGTACTTC. The J gene is TRBJ2-5, the V gene TRBV19; D is unclear. V lost 5 bases and J lost 10, with 11 bases in between. Germline CDR1 is LNHDA and CDR2 is SQIVND (reference sequence). This CDR3 has 11 amino acids.

The rearrangement links TRBV10-1 to TRBJ2-7; D unclear. The CDR3 loop spans 11 amino acids. V was trimmed by 6 bases and J by 6 bases, leaving 9 bases between them. Germline CDR1 and CDR2: WNHNN and SYGVQD (reference sequence). The CDR3 DNA follows: TGCGCCAGCAGGAGTGGGCTCGAGCAGTACTTC. This sequence encodes CASRSGLEQYF.

The chain couples TRBV2 to TRBJ1-5; weak D call: TRBD1 (6 bases). Trimming cost V 8 bases and J 3 bases, with 17 bases left between them. Germline V gene data show CDR1 as SNHLY and CDR2 as FYNNEI. This CDR3 has 15 amino acids. The CDR3 region has the DNA TGTGCCAGCTCACGACTGACAGGACCCAATCAGCCCCAGCATTTT. It yields the protein CASSRLTGPNQPQHF.

The J gene is TRBJ1-2, the V gene TRBV4-3, with 7 positions matching TRBD1. Trimming at V came to 0 bases and at J to 6 bases, leaving 13 bases not matched to a gene. Germline V CDR1 and CDR2: LGHNA, YSLEER. This CDR3 comprises 17 residues. The CDR3 DNA reads as TGCGCCAGCAGCCAAGAAAGACTGGCCAGGGGGGACCATGGCTACACCTTC. Its translation: CASSQERLARGDHGYTF.

The V and J genes are TRBV19 and TRBJ1-5, with D uncertain. Trimming left V 4 bases short and J 1 base short, with 14 bases between. The CDR3 runs 16 residues. Germline loops: CDR1 LNHDA, CDR2 SQIVND (reference sequence). CDR3 nucleotide sequence: TGTGCCAGTAGTAAGACACCCACGGGGAGCAATCAGCCCCAGCATTTT. It encodes CASSKTPTGSNQPQHF.

The chain joins TRBV5-6 to TRBJ2-1; TRBD2 is a possible D gene (6 bases). CDR1 and CDR2 (germline): SGHDT, YYEEEE. V shed 3 bases and J shed 8 bases, with 18 bases lying between them. CDR3 length: 15 residues. In DNA form, the CDR3 reads TGTGCCAGCAGCTCCGGGAACCTAGCGCCCCATGAGCAGTTCTTC. Its protein product is CASSSGNLAPHEQFF.

This clonotype appeared many times. Compared with germline, one end of the junction differs, possibly owing to a read error. The chain's CDR3 is CASSLGGTVSGANVLTF. CDR3 nucleotide sequence: TGTGCCAGCAGCTTAGGGGGGACCGTCTCTGGAGCCAACGTCCTGACTTTC. The rearrangement uses TRBV7-9 and TRBJ2-6; D tentatively fits TRBD1 or TRBD2 (5 bases each). Germline lookup yields CDR1 SEHNR and CDR2 FQNEAQ (reference sequence). The CDR3 is 17 residues long.

The V call is TRBV6-4, the J call TRBJ2-6; 8 bases are a match to TRBD1. The CDR3 totals 17 residues. V trimming: 6 bases; J trimming: 0 bases; junction bases outside the gene matches: 7. Germline values: CDR1 MRHNA, CDR2 SNTAGT. CDR3 sequence: CASRGQGGRSGANVLTF. Written as DNA, the CDR3 is TGTGCCAGCAGAGGACAGGGAGGACGCTCTGGGGCCAACGTCCTGACTTTC.

The chain links TRBV5-6 to TRBJ2-7; either TRBD1 or TRBD2 may fit D (7 bases each). CDR1 and CDR2 from the germline V gene are SGHDT and YYEEEE. The ends were cut back, 1 base at V and 13 bases at J, with 18 bases in the middle. The length of the CDR3 is 13 residues. The CDR3, as DNA: TGTGCCAGCAGCTTGTGGGGGGGGACAGTCACATACTTC. As protein: CASSLWGGTVTYF.

Ten or more counts support this clonotype. The rearrangement uses TRBV11-2 and TRBJ2-7; no clear D. Germline CDR1 SGHAT, CDR2 FQNNGV. The CDR3 has 18 amino acids. V lost 0 bases and J lost 4, with 22 bases in between. The CDR3 DNA reads as TGTGCCAGCAGCTTAGATATGGTGAGGCTTCTGGGCCCGTACGAGCAGTACTTC. This encodes CASSLDMVRLLGPYEQYF.

The genes are TRBV5-4 and TRBJ2-3; D possibly uses TRBD1 or TRBD2 (7 bases each). Trimming pared 2 bases from V and 1 base from J, leaving 17 bases between. Germline assignment: CDR1 SGHNT and CDR2 YYREEE (reference sequence). The CDR3 extends over 17 amino acids. The CDR3 nucleotides read TGTGCCAGCAGCTTTTGGTCAGGGGGGGATGGCACAGATACGCAGTATTTT. This gives the protein CASSFWSGGDGTDTQYF.

The rearrangement uses TRBV19 and TRBJ2-1, with 8 bases lining up with TRBD1. The CDR3 runs to 15 residues. The V gene's germline CDR1 is LNHDA and CDR2 SQIVND (reference sequence). Trimming at V came to 3 bases and at J to 8 bases, leaving 9 bases not matched to a gene. DNA for the CDR3: TGTGCCAGTAGTATGAGGGGGACAGGCGGGGATGAGCAGTTCTTC. Translation: CASSMRGTGGDEQFF.

The chain is built from TRBV25-1 and TRBJ1-4; D ambiguous. The ends were cut back, 3 bases at V and 6 bases at J, with 8 bases in the middle. Germline V gene lookup returns CDR1 MGHDK and CDR2 SYGVNS. The CDR3 totals 13 residues. The CDR3 reads CASSEWRDEKLFF. DNA for the CDR3: TGTGCCAGCAGTGAGTGGCGAGATGAAAAACTGTTTTTT.

This clonotype has more than one count but fewer than ten. This rearrangement joins TRBV7-6 to TRBJ1-2; D is ambiguous. Germline assignment: CDR1 SGHVS and CDR2 FNYEAQ. The V end was cut by 0 bases, the J end by 4 bases, with 6 bases between. The CDR3 runs 13 residues. CDR3 sequence: CASSLAPGYGYTF. In DNA form, the CDR3 reads TGTGCCAGCAGCTTAGCGCCAGGCTATGGCTACACCTTC.

This clonotype was recorded once. The chain employs TRBV4-1 and TRBJ1-2; TRBD1 matches at 9 bases. The germline V gene encodes CDR1 MGHRA and CDR2 YSYEKL. With V trimmed by 4 bases and J by 5 bases, 11 bases remained unmatched. This CDR3 is 16 amino acids long. CDR3 DNA sequence: TGCGCCAGCAGCCTTACCGGGACAGGGCTGAAGTATGGCTACACCTTC. The encoded protein is CASSLTGTGLKYGYTF.

The chain couples TRBV12-3 or TRBV12-4 to TRBJ2-7; no clear D. V lost 2 bases to trimming and J lost 3 bases, with 8 bases between them. This CDR3 spans 13 amino acids. As DNA, the CDR3 is TGTGCCAGCAGTTTATCAGCCCTCTACGAGCAGTACTTC. Protein product: CASSLSALYEQYF.

This clonotype is a singleton in its sample. The rearrangement joins TRBV10-1 to TRBJ1-5; D ambiguous. The CDR3 covers 13 residues. Trimming shortened V by 5 bases and J by 7 bases, and 12 bases separated the two germline ends. Looked up from germline, CDR1 is WNHNN and CDR2 is SYGVQD (reference sequence). The chain's CDR3 is CASSPDGQQPQHF. In DNA form, the CDR3 reads TGCGCCAGCAGTCCGGACGGTCAACAGCCCCAGCATTTT.

The V and J genes are TRBV19 and TRBJ1-2; TRBD1 is a possible D gene (5 bases). V lost 6 bases and J lost 4, with 18 bases in between. This CDR3 region has 15 residues. Germline loops: CDR1 LNHDA, CDR2 SQIVND (reference sequence). CDR3 sequence: CASSPTALPSYGYTF. CDR3 bases: TGTGCCAGTAGCCCGACAGCGCTACCCTCCTATGGCTACACCTTC.